This TCR beta chain was recovered during a study of blood T cell repertoires in COVID-19. At the level of the study: Collection of acute and convalescent COVID-19 samples took place in the United States, Italy and Spain.

Original processing notes: Reference gene primers were amplified, and this amplification served to estimate nucleated cell counts. The table came from immunoSEQ multiplex PCR; TCRdb's copy has only in-frame clones and leaves some out. The DNA gave D and trimming, while V, J and clone size come from that table. Among 380,000 or so clones, about 89% were seen once, and the ten largest hold over 1%. The CDR3 sequence is 16 residues long. V was cut by 0 bases and J by 3 bases, with 13 bases left in between. Germline CDR1 and CDR2: SGHDT and YYEEEE. Sequencing input: peripheral blood. This TCR came from a man aged 35 to 55 with acute or convalescent COVID-19. The V call is TRBV5-6, the J call TRBJ2-1; no clear D gene. DNA for the CDR3: TGTGCCAGCAGCTTGGGGCCCCGGGTCGGCTACAATGAGCAGTTCTTC. It is translated as CASSLGPRVGYNEQFF.